One and the same sample provided the 20 T cell receptor beta chains below, sequenced in a study of blood T cell repertoires in COVID-19. The table came from immunoSEQ multiplex PCR; TCRdb's copy has only in-frame clones and leaves some out. The data show roughly 150,000 clones, more than 85% seen once. The material sequenced was peripheral blood. The receptors were gathered from a woman aged 55-70 years with COVID-19, enrolled during active disease.

This rearrangement joins TRBV11-2 to TRBJ2-3, with TRBD2 matching over 9 bases. The CDR3 totals 17 residues. Trimming took 1 base from V and 1 from J; bases not matched to a gene: 6. CDR1 and CDR2 from the germline V gene are SGHAT and FQNNGV. CDR3 in amino acids: CASSLAASGVRTDTQYF. The CDR3 region has the DNA TGTGCCAGCAGCTTAGCAGCTAGCGGGGTTCGCACAGATACGCAGTATTTT.

The CDR3 DNA sequence: TGCAGCGGAGGGACAGATCTTAACTATGGCTACACCTTC. Translated: CSGGTDLNYGYTF. The rearrangement uses TRBV29-1 and TRBJ1-2; 7 nucleotides align to TRBD1. Germline CDR1 SQVTM, CDR2 ANQGSEA. Germline trimming cut 7 bases from V and 1 base from J; bases unmatched to any gene: 6. CDR3 length equals 13 residues.

A single count supports this clone. The genes are TRBV5-6 and TRBJ2-5; D is perhaps TRBD2 (6 bases). The V and J ends lost 0 bases and 4 bases respectively, with 7 bases between them. There are 13 residues in the CDR3. Germline CDR1 and CDR2: SGHDT and YYEEEE. The CDR3 coding sequence is TGTGCCAGCAGCTTGGCCGGGAGAGAGACCCAGTACTTC. This codes for CASSLAGRETQYF.

The rearrangement uses TRBV5-1 and TRBJ1-1, with 8 bases matching TRBD1. CDR3 size: 14 residues. J was trimmed by 4 bases and V by 4 bases; bases with no gene match: 6. The germline CDR1 and CDR2 sequences are SGHRS and YFSETQ. CDR3 sequence reads: CASSDFQGATEAFF. The CDR3 nucleotides read TGCGCCAGCAGCGATTTTCAGGGGGCCACTGAAGCTTTCTTT.

The genes are TRBV4-2 and TRBJ1-4; D ambiguous. The CDR3 runs 16 residues. Germline CDR1 and CDR2: LGHNA and YNFKEQ. V lost 1 base and J 0 bases, leaving 9 bases between the germline ends. The chain's CDR3 is CASSQGGIATNEKLFF. Here the CDR3 DNA reads TGTGCCAGCAGCCAAGGCGGGATCGCAACTAATGAAAAACTGTTTTTT.

V is TRBV18 and J is TRBJ1-2; no clear D gene. The CDR3 has 14 amino acids. Trimming cost V 3 bases and J 7 bases, with 15 bases left between them. The germline gives CDR1 KGHSH, CDR2 LQKENI. CDR3 nucleotides: TGTGCCAGCTCACCGGGCTCGAGGGAGGCTGGCTACACCTTC. This gives the protein CASSPGSREAGYTF.

V usage is TRBV4-1 and J usage is TRBJ2-4; a possible D gene is TRBD1 (5 bases). The CDR3 totals 17 residues. V dropped 1 base and J dropped 0 bases, with 13 bases sitting between them. Per germline, CDR1 MGHRA and CDR2 YSYEKL. CDR3 nucleotide sequence: TGCGCCAGCAGCCAAGCGGTAGACAGCCTAGCCAAAAACATTCAGTACTTC. Amino acid sequence: CASSQAVDSLAKNIQYF.

The chain couples TRBV18 to TRBJ1-2, with 8 bases aligning to TRBD1. The CDR3 is made up of 13 amino acids. The germline V gene encodes CDR1 KGHSH and CDR2 LQKENI. The trim removed 3 bases at V and 6 bases at J, leaving 3 bases unmatched. CDR3 amino acids: CASSPDRADGYTF. The CDR3 DNA follows: TGTGCCAGCTCACCGGACAGGGCCGATGGCTACACCTTC.

The chain recombines TRBV27 with TRBJ2-1; D may be TRBD2 (6 bases). Germline assignment: CDR1 MNHEY and CDR2 SMNVEV (reference sequence). The CDR3 spans 13 residues. Trimming left V 6 bases short and J 7 bases short, with 13 bases between. The CDR3 reads CASSLLGGNEQFF. CDR3 nucleotide sequence: TGTGCCAGCAGCCTCCTCGGGGGTAATGAGCAGTTCTTC.

The V call is TRBV30, the J call TRBJ1-5; D gene ambiguous. V was shortened by 1 base and J by 6 bases, with 16 bases between the two germline ends. Germline-derived CDR1 and CDR2 are GTSNPN and SVGIG (reference sequence). The CDR3 has 15 amino acids. The CDR3 DNA is TGTGCCTGGAGTGCTCGGTTGGGCAGTGGTCAGCCCCAGCATTTT. Amino acids: CAWSARLGSGQPQHF.

This clone was recorded once. CDR3 DNA: TGTGCCAGCACCCAGACAGGGGTTCATGATGGCTACACCTTC. Amino acid sequence: CASTQTGVHDGYTF. The chain is built from TRBV28 and TRBJ1-2, with 8 bases fitting TRBD1. Trimming cost V 7 bases and J 6 bases; bases outside gene matches: 10. CDR3 size: 14 residues. From germline, CDR1 is MDHEN and CDR2 SYDVKM.

The rearrangement uses TRBV6-1 and TRBJ2-7; 10 nucleotides line up with TRBD1. The V gene end was trimmed by 3 bases and the J gene end by 3 bases; junction bases not matched to a gene: 5. CDR1 and CDR2 from the germline V gene are MNHNS and SASEGT. The CDR3 has 15 residues. DNA of the CDR3: TGTGCCAGCAGTGAGAGGACAGGGGGGATCTACGAGCAGTACTTC. It encodes CASSERTGGIYEQYF.

The J gene is TRBJ2-3, the V gene TRBV19; 12 nucleotides align to TRBD2. The ends lost 3 bases at V and 7 bases at J; junction bases unmatched: 11. The CDR3 consists of 17 residues. The germline CDR1 and CDR2 sequences are LNHDA and SQIVND (reference sequence). The CDR3 DNA is TGTGCCAGTAGTATCCTAGCGGGGGGGCCCGGGTATTATACGCAGTATTTT. The encoded protein is CASSILAGGPGYYTQYF.

The J gene is TRBJ1-3, the V gene TRBV5-4, with TRBD1 matching 7 bases. Germline assignment: CDR1 SGHNT and CDR2 YYREEE (reference sequence). The ends lost 4 bases at V and 4 bases at J; junction bases unmatched: 8. The CDR3 runs 15 residues. For the CDR3, the DNA is TGTGCCAGCAGCACCCGACAGGGAGCGGGAAACACCATATATTTT. As protein: CASSTRQGAGNTIYF.

This clone is a singleton in its sample. The chain combines TRBV7-2 with TRBJ2-5, with D uncertain. There are 13 residues in the CDR3. Germline lookup yields CDR1 SGHTA and CDR2 FQGNSA. Between the trimmed V and J ends, which lost 5 bases and 2 bases, there was a span of 9 bases. The CDR3 spells CASSPTRQETQYF. The CDR3 DNA sequence: TGTGCCAGCAGCCCAACCAGACAAGAGACCCAGTACTTC.

The chain links TRBV14 to TRBJ1-1; TRBD1 is a possible D gene (5 bases). This CDR3 has 13 residues. V gave up 7 bases and J gave up 4 bases, with 13 bases separating them. CDR1 is SGHDN and CDR2 is FVKESK in the germline V gene. In DNA, the CDR3 is TGTGCCAGCACCACAATAACAGGCACTGAAGCTTTCTTT. Translation: CASTTITGTEAFF.

This sequence joins TRBV4-3 and TRBJ1-4; tentatively, D is TRBD1 (6 bases). The germline V and J ends were trimmed by 3 bases and 3 bases, with 11 bases remaining between them. The CDR3 is 15 amino acids. Germline CDR1 reads LGHNA; CDR2 reads YSLEER. The CDR3 here is CASSQTQGPNEKLFF. The CDR3 coding sequence is TGCGCCAGCAGCCAGACACAGGGTCCTAATGAAAAACTGTTTTTT.

This clone was counted a single time. In nucleotides, the CDR3 is TGTGCCAGTAGTATCGCGGGGTCCTACACCGGGGAGCTGTTTTTT. Translated, it gives CASSIAGSYTGELFF. The chain combines TRBV19 with TRBJ2-2; possibly TRBD2 for D (6 bases). Germline V gene data show CDR1 as LNHDA and CDR2 as SQIVND (reference sequence). The CDR3 length is 15 residues. Trimming removed 3 bases at V and 3 bases at J, with 11 bases between. The full variable domain, in which reference TRBV19 and TRBJ2-2 provide the parts outside the CDR3, is DGGITQSPKYLFRKEGQNVTLSCEQNLNHDAMYWYRQDPGQGLRLIYYSQIVNDFQKGDIAEGYSVSREKKESFPLTVTSAQKNPTAFYLCASSIAGSYTGELFFGEGSRLTVL.

CDR3 in amino acids: CASSESLGGAEAFF. The CDR3 coding sequence is TGTGCCAGCAGTGAATCCCTGGGGGGAGCTGAAGCTTTCTTT. The chain uses TRBV25-1 and TRBJ1-1, with D possibly being TRBD1 (5 bases). This CDR3 has 14 residues. The germline V gene has CDR1 MGHDK and CDR2 SYGVNS. The V and J ends lost 1 base and 6 bases respectively, with 12 bases between them.

V gene TRBV2 combines with J gene TRBJ1-2; D perhaps matches TRBD1 (5 bases). The CDR3 length is 13 residues. Between the trimmed V and J ends, which lost 8 bases and 8 bases, there was a span of 18 bases. Germline CDR1 is SNHLY and CDR2 is FYNNEI. CDR3 residues: CASGNSGFSGYTF. CDR3 DNA: TGTGCCAGCGGGAACTCAGGGTTCAGCGGCTACACCTTC. The full variable domain, its missing parts supplied by reference TRBV2 and TRBJ1-2, is EPEVTQTPSHQVTQMGQEVILRCVPISNHLYFYWYRQILGQKVEFLVSFYNNEISEKSEIFDDQFSVERPDGSNFTLKIRSTKLEDSAMYFCASGNSGFSGYTFGSGTRLTVV.